Each of the 28 T cell receptor beta chains below was sequenced from the same sample in a study of cytomegalovirus exposure and HLA in healthy donors. PCR primers comprised 60 Vbeta and 13 Jbeta primers. Profiled with immunoSEQ multiplex PCR; TCRdb holds only in-frame clones, not every one. The sample carries over 85,000 clones, 67% recorded once. The sequencing input was PBMCs. The receptors come from a young man in good health and CMV-seronegative.

The chain joins TRBV9 to TRBJ2-3; D remains unclear. The CDR3 consists of 14 residues. Trimming stripped 4 bases from V and 2 bases from J, with 11 bases between. The germline V gene encodes CDR1 SGDLS and CDR2 YYNGEE. As DNA, the CDR3 is TGTGCCAGCAGCCCCCAGGCGTCCACAGATACGCAGTATTTT. This gives the protein CASSPQASTDTQYF. Full variable domain (remainder filled in from reference TRBV9 and TRBJ2-3): DSGVTQTPKHLITATGQRVTLRCSPRSGDLSVYWYQQSLDQGLQFLIQYYNGEERAKGNILERFSAQQFPDLHSELNLSSLELGDSALYFCASSPQASTDTQYFGPGTRLTVL.

The chain employs TRBV29-1 and TRBJ2-5; the D is unclear. The CDR3 runs 14 residues. From germline, CDR1 is SQVTM and CDR2 ANQGSEA. Trimming took off 2 bases at V and 2 bases at J, with 12 bases between the two ends. DNA of the CDR3: TGCAGCGTTGAACCCGACACCCAGCAAGAGACCCAGTACTTC. Protein: CSVEPDTQQETQYF.

The chain is built from TRBV5-8 and TRBJ2-7; D not resolved. The V end was cut by 0 bases, the J end by 6 bases, with 10 bases between. This CDR3 contains 13 residues. Germline V gene lookup returns CDR1 SGHTS and CDR2 YDEGEE. CDR3 in amino acids: CASSLGNFGEQYF. The CDR3 DNA reads as TGTGCCAGCAGCTTGGGCAATTTCGGCGAGCAGTACTTC.

The chain links TRBV19 to TRBJ1-5, with 8 bases aligning to TRBD1. Germline trimming cut 0 bases from V and 9 bases from J; bases unmatched to any gene: 7. This CDR3 has 15 amino acids. In germline, CDR1 is LNHDA, CDR2 SQIVND (reference sequence). CDR3 DNA: TGTGCCAGTAGTATAGAAACAGGGGGGAATAGGCCCCAGCATTTT. This sequence encodes CASSIETGGNRPQHF.

CDR3 sequence: CASSPGQQETQYF. In DNA, the CDR3 is TGTGCCAGCAGCCCGGGACAGCAAGAGACCCAGTACTTC. The V and J genes are TRBV5-4 and TRBJ2-5; 7 positions agree with TRBD1. Losses at the gene ends were 4 bases for V and 2 bases for J; bases not matched to a gene: 2. The CDR3 contains 13 residues. CDR1 and CDR2 from the germline V gene are SGHNT and YYREEE (reference sequence).

The chain employs TRBV19 and TRBJ2-3; perhaps TRBD2 as D (7 bases). The CDR3 sequence is 16 residues long. CDR1 is LNHDA, CDR2 SQIVND, per germline (reference sequence). The V end lost 5 bases, the J end lost 5 bases, and 20 bases lay between the germline ends. CDR3 in amino acids: CASSSFSAGAGDTQYF. The DNA for the CDR3 is TGTGCCAGTAGTTCCTTTTCGGCGGGGGCTGGAGATACGCAGTATTTT.

This clone was detected once. The rearrangement links TRBV13 to TRBJ2-3; D remains unclear. There are 13 residues in the CDR3. V gave up 1 base and J gave up 3 bases, with 5 bases separating them. Germline loops: CDR1 PRHDT, CDR2 FYEKMQ (reference sequence). This chain's CDR3 is CASSLEQTDTQYF. In DNA form, the CDR3 reads TGTGCCAGCAGCTTAGAACAGACAGATACGCAGTATTTT.

This chain joins TRBV11-3 and TRBJ1-2; D remains unclear. The CDR3 totals 12 residues. With 1 base removed from V and 5 bases from J, the gap between germline ends came to 5 bases. Germline-derived CDR1 and CDR2 are SGHNT and YENEEA. CDR3 nucleotide sequence: TGTGCCAGCAGCTTAGGACAATATGGCTACACCTTC. Its translation: CASSLGQYGYTF.

The rearrangement joins TRBV27 to TRBJ2-7, with 11 bases that match TRBD2. CDR1 is MNHEY and CDR2 is SMNVEV in the germline V gene (reference sequence). The ends lost 6 bases at V and 0 bases at J; junction bases unmatched: 7. The CDR3 is 16 residues long. CDR3 DNA: TGTGCCAGCAGCCTATGGGGACTAGCGGACTCCTACGAGCAGTACTTC. This translates into CASSLWGLADSYEQYF.

The chain carries TRBV9 and TRBJ2-3, with D possibly TRBD2 on 5 matching bases. The ends were cut back, 2 bases at V and 6 bases at J, with 19 bases in the middle. CDR1 and CDR2 (germline): SGDLS, YYNGEE. This CDR3 contains 16 residues. The CDR3 nucleotides read TGTGCCAGCAGCGTGACCGGGGTGCCAAATCCGGATACGCAGTATTTT. Translated: CASSVTGVPNPDTQYF.

The rearrangement joins TRBV18 to TRBJ2-7, with a tentative D call TRBD2 (6 bases). Germline V gene data show CDR1 as KGHSH and CDR2 as LQKENI. This CDR3 has 13 residues. Trimming took 3 bases from V and 4 from J, leaving 10 bases between them. The CDR3 DNA reads as TGTGCCAGCTCACCGGACTACCGATACGAGCAGTACTTC. Translation gives CASSPDYRYEQYF. The variable domain in full, completed from reference TRBV18 and TRBJ2-7, reads NAGVMQNPRHLVRRRGQEARLRCSPMKGHSHVYWYRQLPEEGLKFMVYLQKENIIDESGMPKERFSAEFPKEGPSILRIQQVVRGDSAAYFCASSPDYRYEQYFGPGTRLTVT.

The chain carries TRBV5-1 and TRBJ2-3; a weak D match, TRBD2 (5 bases). V was clipped by 4 bases and J by 0 bases, with 18 bases between them. The CDR3 runs to 17 residues. Germline V gene data show CDR1 as SGHRS and CDR2 as YFSETQ. CDR3 loop: CASSILLGRTSTDTQYF. CDR3 sequence (DNA): TGCGCCAGCAGCATACTCCTCGGTCGGACTAGCACAGATACGCAGTATTTT.

The V call is TRBV7-9, the J call TRBJ1-5; TRBD1 is a possible D gene (5 bases). CDR3 length: 14 amino acids. CDR1 and CDR2 (germline): SEHNR, FQNEAQ (reference sequence). Trimming took 4 bases from V and 3 from J, leaving 10 bases between them. The CDR3 region is CASSSGQTNQPQHF. The CDR3 nucleotides are TGTGCCAGCAGCTCCGGACAAACCAATCAGCCCCAGCATTTT. Full variable domain (rest looked up from reference TRBV7-9 and TRBJ1-5): DTGVSQNPRHKITKRGQNVTFRCDPISEHNRLYWYRQTLGQGPEFLTYFQNEAQLEKSRLLSDRFSAERPKGSFSTLEIQRTEQGDSAMYLCASSSGQTNQPQHFGDGTRLSIL.

The chain is built from TRBV5-1 and TRBJ2-7, with 9 bases fitting TRBD2. V gave up 0 bases and J gave up 3 bases; unmatched junction bases: 1. CDR1 is SGHRS, CDR2 YFSETQ, per germline. There are 14 residues in the CDR3. The CDR3 DNA reads as TGCGCCAGCAGCTTGGGCGGGGGGGGCTACGAGCAGTACTTC. Protein sequence: CASSLGGGGYEQYF.

The V and J genes are TRBV4-2 and TRBJ2-7; 10 bases match TRBD1. The junction had 4 bases not matched to a gene; V was cut back by 1 base and J by 4 bases. The CDR3 extends over 15 amino acids. Germline CDR1 is LGHNA and CDR2 is YNFKEQ. The CDR3 bases are TGTGCCAGCAGCCAAGCCGGGACAGGGGTTTACGAGCAGTACTTC. This translates into CASSQAGTGVYEQYF.

This clone showed up just a few times. CDR3 sequence: CASSIDLGTSGTGYGAGYTF. CDR3 coding DNA: TGTGCCAGTAGTATAGATCTCGGCACCTCGGGGACAGGGTATGGTGCGGGCTACACCTTC. The rearrangement uses TRBV19 and TRBJ1-2; 9 bases are shared with TRBD1. CDR1 is LNHDA, CDR2 SQIVND, per germline (reference sequence). The CDR3 has 20 residues. Unmatched junction bases numbered 22, after V lost 0 bases and J lost 8 bases.

The chain couples TRBV19 to TRBJ1-4, with D possibly matching TRBD1 (6 bases). CDR1 and CDR2 from the germline V gene are LNHDA and SQIVND (reference sequence). The CDR3 is 16 amino acids. The V end lost 5 bases, the J end lost 4 bases, and 17 bases lay between the germline ends. The CDR3 DNA sequence: TGTGCCAGTAGTCCTTACAGGGATGAACTTAATGAAAAACTGTTTTTT. It codes for CASSPYRDELNEKLFF.

This chain connects TRBV7-2 to TRBJ1-2, with D hard to call. CDR1 and CDR2 from the germline V gene are SGHTA and FQGNSA. V was trimmed by 5 bases and J by 0 bases, leaving 22 bases between them. The CDR3 sequence is 18 residues long. The CDR3 nucleotides are TGTGCCAGCAGCCCGAGAGGGAGGAAAGGGCGAGCTAACTATGGCTACACCTTC. Its translation: CASSPRGRKGRANYGYTF.

CDR3 sequence reads: CASSLGLRNTEAFF. DNA of the CDR3: TGTGCCAGCAGTTTGGGACTTAGGAACACTGAAGCTTTCTTT. The rearrangement uses TRBV28 and TRBJ1-1; the D gene is possibly TRBD1 (5 bases). CDR1 MDHEN and CDR2 SYDVKM come from the germline V gene. The CDR3 contains 14 residues. Trimming took 3 bases from V and 1 from J, leaving 9 bases between them.

The chain joins TRBV6-5 to TRBJ1-1; tentative D call: TRBD1 (5 bases). Trimming cost V 4 bases and J 3 bases, with 9 bases left between them. Germline lookup yields CDR1 MNHEY and CDR2 SVGAGI. The CDR3 length is 13 residues. CDR3 sequence reads: CASSSGTDTEAFF. CDR3 sequence (DNA): TGTGCCAGCAGTTCCGGGACTGACACTGAAGCTTTCTTT.

This clone turned up a few times. This chain joins TRBV19 and TRBJ1-2; 9 nucleotides agree with TRBD1. The CDR3 spans 13 residues. CDR1 LNHDA and CDR2 SQIVND come from the germline V gene (reference sequence). The V and J ends lost 7 bases and 4 bases, in that order; junction bases with no gene match: 4. This chain's CDR3 is CASMVDRGYGYTF. The CDR3 nucleotides read TGTGCCAGTATGGTGGACAGGGGCTATGGCTACACCTTC.

The chain recombines TRBV13 with TRBJ1-1, with D uncertain. CDR1 is PRHDT, CDR2 FYEKMQ, per germline (reference sequence). V lost 6 bases, J lost 4 bases, and 15 bases lay in between. There are 14 residues in the CDR3. The CDR3 DNA reads TGTGCCAGCAGTTTTTTAGCATCCGGCACTGAAGCTTTCTTT. It codes for CASSFLASGTEAFF.

A note on this clone: A read error may produce the germline difference seen at one junction end. The chain carries TRBV6-1 and TRBJ2-7; 8 nucleotides agree with TRBD1. Germline values: CDR1 MNHNS, CDR2 SASEGT. The CDR3 length is 16 residues. The CDR3 DNA sequence: TGTGCCAGCAGTGATAGGACAGGGATCCAAACTGGTGGGCTCTCGTGG. This codes for CASSDRTGIQTGGLSW.

The rearrangement links TRBV7-3 to TRBJ1-1; 8 nucleotides agree with TRBD1. The germline gives CDR1 SGHTA, CDR2 FQGTGA. This CDR3 is 15 amino acids long. V trimming: 5 bases; J trimming: 0 bases; junction bases outside the gene matches: 5. CDR3 in DNA: TGTGCCAGCAGCCTTCGACAGGGGATGAACACTGAAGCTTTCTTT. Residues: CASSLRQGMNTEAFF. The complete variable domain, with remaining parts taken from reference TRBV7-3 and TRBJ1-1, reads GAGVSQTPSNKVTEKGKYVELRCDPISGHTALYWYRQSLGQGPEFLIYFQGTGAADDSGLPNDRFFAVRPEGSVSTLKIQRTERGDSAVYLCASSLRQGMNTEAFFGQGTRLTVV.

The chain links TRBV25-1 to TRBJ2-5, with D perhaps TRBD1 (5 bases). Trimming took 4 bases from V and 2 from J, leaving 20 bases between them. CDR3 length: 17 amino acids. The V gene's germline CDR1 is MGHDK and CDR2 SYGVNS. CDR3 loop: CASSGQGTLAVQETQYF. The DNA for the CDR3 is TGTGCCAGCAGTGGGCAGGGAACCTTGGCCGTTCAAGAGACCCAGTACTTC.

This clone was seen only a few times. The gene calls are TRBV7-3 and TRBJ1-1; 7 nucleotides line up with TRBD1. The length of the CDR3 is 12 residues. V lost 3 bases and J lost 8; bases outside the gene matches: 3. The germline CDR1 and CDR2 sequences are SGHTA and FQGTGA. The CDR3 sequence is CASSFPGQEAFF. The CDR3 bases are TGTGCCAGCAGCTTCCCGGGACAGGAAGCTTTCTTT.

This chain uses TRBV4-1 with TRBJ1-2; 11 bases align to TRBD1. With V trimmed by 0 bases and J by 5 bases, 5 bases remained unmatched. This CDR3 comprises 16 residues. Germline lookup yields CDR1 MGHRA and CDR2 YSYEKL. For the CDR3, the DNA is TGCGCCAGCAGCCAAGATCCGGGACAGGGGGAATATGGCTACACCTTC. This encodes CASSQDPGQGEYGYTF.

The genes are TRBV10-1 and TRBJ1-1; D unresolved. From germline, CDR1 is WNHNN and CDR2 SYGVQD (reference sequence). V was clipped by 3 bases and J by 5 bases, with 13 bases between them. The CDR3 sequence is 14 residues long. The DNA of the CDR3 is TGCGCCAGCAGTGAATTGAGGGAGTCTACTGAAGCTTTCTTT. This encodes CASSELRESTEAFF.